What follows are 30 T cell receptor beta chains derived from one specimen sequenced in a study of T cells after posttransplantation cyclophosphamide. Measured with immunoSEQ multiplex PCR; TCRdb has only the in-frame clones, and not every one. The data hold 21,000 or so clones, with 95% to 99% observed a single time. Sequencing was performed on naive CD8+ T cells sorted from PBMCs. These TCRs come from a man in his forties or fifties in good health, CMV-negative, and a related stem cell transplant donor.

The V gene is TRBV28, the J gene TRBJ2-5; 9 bases agree with TRBD1. CDR3 length: 14 residues. Germline loops: CDR1 MDHEN, CDR2 SYDVKM. V was pared by 2 bases and J by 5 bases, with 3 bases of the junction left unmatched. The CDR3 sequence: CASSLTGGRETQYF. DNA of the CDR3: TGTGCCAGCAGTTTAACAGGGGGCCGTGAGACCCAGTACTTC. The full variable domain, completed using reference TRBV28 and TRBJ2-5, is DVKVTQSSRYLVKRTGEKVFLECVQDMDHENMFWYRQDPGLGLRLIYFSYDVKMKEKGDIPEGYSVSREKKERFSLILESASTNQTSMYLCASSLTGGRETQYFGPGTRLLVL.

This chain joins TRBV20-1 and TRBJ1-1, with no clear D. Germline assignment: CDR1 DFQATT and CDR2 SNEGSKA (reference sequence). The ends were cut back, 3 bases at V and 2 bases at J, with 4 bases in the middle. CDR3 length: 11 amino acids. The DNA for the CDR3 is TGCAGTGCTAGTCAAAACACTGAAGCTTTCTTT. Translating gives CSASQNTEAFF.

The rearrangement joins TRBV5-6 to TRBJ2-7; no clear D. Trimming cost V 4 bases and J 0 bases, with 8 bases left between them. Germline V CDR1 and CDR2: SGHDT, YYEEEE. The CDR3 is made up of 13 amino acids. In DNA, the CDR3 is TGTGCCAGCAGCGCGAGCGTCTCCTACGAGCAGTACTTC. This translates into CASSASVSYEQYF. Full variable domain (missing parts from reference TRBV5-6 and TRBJ2-7): DAGVTQSPTHLIKTRGQQVTLRCSPKSGHDTVSWYQQALGQGPQFIFQYYEEEERQRGNFPDRFSGHQFPNYSSELNVNALLLGDSALYLCASSASVSYEQYFGPGTRLTVT.

The chain links TRBV30 to TRBJ2-2; no reliable D call. CDR1 and CDR2 (germline): GTSNPN, SVGIG (reference sequence). The CDR3 has 11 residues. The ends were cut back, 0 bases at V and 8 bases at J, with 4 bases in the middle. The DNA of the CDR3 is TGTGCCTGGAGTGTCAGGGGGGAGCTGTTTTTT. Translation: CAWSVRGELFF.

J is TRBJ2-7 and V is TRBV9; the match to TRBD2 covers 9 bases. The V and J ends lost 2 bases and 2 bases, in that order; junction bases with no gene match: 2. Germline lookup yields CDR1 SGDLS and CDR2 YYNGEE. This CDR3 spans 14 amino acids. The CDR3 region has the DNA TGTGCCAGCAGCGTTAGCGGGGGTACCTACGAGCAGTACTTC. This encodes CASSVSGGTYEQYF.

This clone was picked up one time. The rearrangement joins TRBV6-1 to TRBJ2-7; 9 bases fit TRBD2. There are 15 residues in the CDR3. The germline V gene encodes CDR1 MNHNS and CDR2 SASEGT. With V trimmed by 2 bases and J by 2 bases, 4 bases remained unmatched. CDR3 sequence reads: CASSELAGGTYEQYF. The CDR3 region has the DNA TGTGCCAGCAGTGAACTGGCGGGGGGGACCTACGAGCAGTACTTC.

The chain employs TRBV27 and TRBJ2-5; 10 bases map to TRBD2. The DNA matches TRBJ2-7 better at its end, which makes the J call doubtful. Germline-derived CDR1 and CDR2 are MNHEY and SMNVEV (reference sequence). This CDR3 has 15 residues. CDR3 nucleotide sequence: TGTGCCAGCAGTTTATCGCCAGCGGGAGGGGACGAGCAGTACTTC. Amino acid sequence: CASSLSPAGGDEQYF.

This clone has more than one count but fewer than ten. The chain joins TRBV4-1 to TRBJ1-1, with D unresolved. Germline V lookup: CDR1 MGHRA, CDR2 YSYEKL. The CDR3 runs to 14 residues. Trimming pared 1 base from V and 4 bases from J, leaving 10 bases between. Here the CDR3 DNA reads TGCGCCAGCAGCCAAGGCGCGGTGGGCACTGAAGCTTTCTTT. Amino acid sequence: CASSQGAVGTEAFF.

The V call is TRBV28, the J call TRBJ2-5; D is possibly TRBD2 (6 bases). Between the trimmed V and J ends, which lost 6 bases and 5 bases, there was a span of 22 bases. Looked up from germline, CDR1 is MDHEN and CDR2 is SYDVKM. CDR3 size: 16 residues. This chain's CDR3 is CASRPGDFTDLETQYF. CDR3 DNA: TGTGCCAGCAGGCCTGGGGACTTCACCGACCTCGAGACCCAGTACTTC.

The J gene is TRBJ2-5, the V gene TRBV10-1; 11 bases align to TRBD1. TRBJ2-7 explains the end of the DNA better; the J call may be wrong. The CDR3 consists of 13 residues. Looked up from germline, CDR1 is WNHNN and CDR2 is SYGVQD (reference sequence). The CDR3 loop is CASTGQGGYEQYF. The CDR3 nucleotides are TGCGCCAGCACGGGACAGGGGGGCTACGAGCAGTACTTC.

The rearrangement links TRBV30 to TRBJ2-3; 8 bases map to TRBD2. Trimming cost V 7 bases and J 0 bases; bases outside gene matches: 9. The CDR3 sequence is 15 residues long. Germline assignment: CDR1 GTSNPN and CDR2 SVGIG (reference sequence). Written as DNA, the CDR3 is TGTGCCTTTACCCCCACTAGCGGCAGCACAGATACGCAGTATTTT. Residues: CAFTPTSGSTDTQYF.

V and J are TRBV27 and TRBJ2-7; maybe TRBD1 (6 bases). V lost 4 bases and J lost 4, with 11 bases in between. Per the germline V gene, CDR1 is MNHEY and CDR2 is SMNVEV (reference sequence). The CDR3 is made up of 13 amino acids. The CDR3 loop reads CASSWGHSYEQYF. In DNA form, the CDR3 reads TGTGCCAGCAGTTGGGGACATAGTTACGAGCAGTACTTC.

The sample holds one count of this clone. The chain joins TRBV29-1 to TRBJ2-1; D not resolved. Germline CDR1 reads SQVTM; CDR2 reads ANQGSEA. CDR3 length: 13 amino acids. V dropped 3 bases and J dropped 0 bases, with 6 bases sitting between them. The CDR3 sequence: CSVDTPSYNEQFF. DNA for the CDR3: TGCAGCGTTGATACACCCTCCTACAATGAGCAGTTCTTC.

This chain connects TRBV7-2 to TRBJ2-3, with D maybe TRBD2 (6 bases). V was cut by 4 bases and J by 2 bases, with 10 bases left in between. The CDR3 consists of 14 residues. Germline loops: CDR1 SGHTA, CDR2 FQGNSA. This chain's CDR3 is CASSWDSNTDTQYF. The DNA of the CDR3 is TGTGCCAGCAGCTGGGACTCCAACACAGATACGCAGTATTTT.

This sequence joins TRBV14 and TRBJ2-1; tentative D call: TRBD2 (6 bases). The CDR3 is 15 residues long. The germline CDR1 and CDR2 sequences are SGHDN and FVKESK. The germline V and J ends were trimmed by 4 bases and 1 base, with 11 bases remaining between them. The DNA of the CDR3 is TGTGCCAGCAGCCCGCTAGCGTATTCCTACAATGAGCAGTTCTTC. Protein: CASSPLAYSYNEQFF.

The rearrangement links TRBV7-6 to TRBJ2-1; 7 nucleotides align to TRBD2. CDR1 is SGHVS and CDR2 is FNYEAQ in the germline V gene. The trim removed 5 bases at V and 9 bases at J, leaving 19 bases unmatched. This CDR3 has 17 residues. The CDR3 sequence is CASSPDTFKRDVGEQFF. For the CDR3, the DNA is TGTGCCAGCAGCCCTGACACCTTTAAGCGGGATGTGGGTGAGCAGTTCTTC.

J is TRBJ2-7 and V is TRBV2; 7 bases align to TRBD2. CDR3 length: 14 residues. V lost 4 bases and J lost 4; bases outside the gene matches: 7. The V gene's germline CDR1 is SNHLY and CDR2 FYNNEI. CDR3 nucleotides: TGTGCCAGCAGTGGGGGGGGGAGTGTGTACGAGCAGTACTTC. Translating it yields CASSGGGSVYEQYF.

The chain links TRBV4-2 to TRBJ2-7; D ambiguous. Trimming shortened V by 3 bases and J by 0 bases, and 12 bases separated the two germline ends. The CDR3 loop spans 15 amino acids. From germline, CDR1 is LGHNA and CDR2 YNFKEQ. This CDR3 reads CASSQSEESSYEQYF. CDR3 DNA: TGTGCCAGCAGCCAGTCAGAGGAGAGCTCCTACGAGCAGTACTTC.

The chain uses TRBV7-7 and TRBJ2-5, with 13 bases aligning to TRBD2. The junction had 12 bases not matched to a gene; V was cut back by 5 bases and J by 9 bases. Germline values: CDR1 SSHAT, CDR2 FNYEAQ (reference sequence). The CDR3 contains 16 residues. For the CDR3, the DNA is TGTGCCAGCAGCACACGGACTAGCGGGAGTTTAGGGCCCCAGTACTTC. Amino acids: CASSTRTSGSLGPQYF.

The chain uses TRBV7-9 and TRBJ1-1, with 10 bases matching TRBD1. This CDR3 region has 15 residues. V lost 6 bases, J lost 1 base, and 5 bases stayed unmatched. CDR1 is SEHNR, CDR2 FQNEAQ, per germline (reference sequence). The CDR3 region is CASSRTGGGNTEAFF. The CDR3 coding sequence is TGTGCCAGCAGTCGGACAGGGGGGGGGAACACTGAAGCTTTCTTT.

The chain is built from TRBV7-6 and TRBJ2-1; the D gene is possibly TRBD2 (6 bases). Deletions cut 3 bases from V and 10 bases from J, with 22 bases between. CDR3 size: 16 residues. Looked up from germline, CDR1 is SGHVS and CDR2 is FNYEAQ. In DNA, the CDR3 is TGTGCCAGCAGCTTGGGTGGGCTAGCGTTATTGGGGGAGCAGTTCTTC. Translating it yields CASSLGGLALLGEQFF. The full variable domain, rest sourced from reference TRBV7-6 and TRBJ2-1, is GAGVSQSPRYKVTKRGQDVALRCDPISGHVSLYWYRQALGQGPEFLTYFNYEAQQDKSGLPNDRFSAERPEGSISTLTIQRTEQRDSAMYRCASSLGGLALLGEQFFGPGTRLTVL.

The chain combines TRBV19 with TRBJ2-1, with 8 bases matching TRBD2. CDR3 length equals 15 residues. Trimming removed 3 bases from V and 2 bases from J; junction bases left unmatched: 3. In germline, CDR1 is LNHDA, CDR2 SQIVND (reference sequence). The CDR3 nucleotides read TGTGCCAGTAGTATCAGCGGGAGCCCCTACAATGAGCAGTTCTTC. Protein: CASSISGSPYNEQFF.

The chain couples TRBV28 to TRBJ1-5; 7 bases agree with TRBD1. The CDR3 contains 16 residues. J gave up 6 bases and V 6 bases, and 14 bases lay outside the gene matches. Germline loops: CDR1 MDHEN, CDR2 SYDVKM. CDR3 coding DNA: TGTGCCAGCAGGATCCGGGACAGAAACGTAGGTCAGCCCCAGCATTTT. This codes for CASRIRDRNVGQPQHF.

V gene TRBV29-1 combines with J gene TRBJ1-5, with 9 nucleotides matching TRBD1. This CDR3 is built from 13 residues. Germline V lookup: CDR1 SQVTM, CDR2 ANQGSEA. Trimming cost V 7 bases and J 4 bases; bases outside gene matches: 5. CDR3 protein: CSARQGENQPQHF. The DNA for the CDR3 is TGCAGCGCTCGACAGGGGGAAAATCAGCCCCAGCATTTT.

The J gene is TRBJ1-4, the V gene TRBV11-2, with a possible D match to TRBD1 (5 bases). Germline lookup yields CDR1 SGHAT and CDR2 FQNNGV. The CDR3 spans 16 residues. Trimming left V 1 base short and J 3 bases short, with 12 bases between. CDR3 protein: CASSLVLPGSNEKLFF. As DNA, the CDR3 is TGTGCCAGCAGCTTAGTTTTGCCAGGGTCTAATGAAAAACTGTTTTTT.

This chain connects TRBV15 to TRBJ1-2, with 7 bases lining up with TRBD1. Trimming cost V 4 bases and J 4 bases; bases outside gene matches: 6. CDR3 size: 14 residues. The germline CDR1 and CDR2 sequences are LNHNV and YYDKDF (reference sequence). The DNA for the CDR3 is TGTGCCACCAGCAACGGGCAGGGGGGCTATGGCTACACCTTC. It encodes CATSNGQGGYGYTF.

This chain links TRBV28 with TRBJ2-6, with D unresolved. The CDR3 extends over 13 amino acids. Germline CDR1 reads MDHEN; CDR2 reads SYDVKM. Trimming cost V 8 bases and J 0 bases, with 5 bases left between them. The CDR3 bases are TGTGCCAGCTTCCGCTCTGGGGCCAACGTCCTGACTTTC. Residues: CASFRSGANVLTF.

This chain links TRBV15 with TRBJ2-7; TRBD1 aligns across 8 bases. This CDR3 spans 15 amino acids. In germline, CDR1 is LNHNV, CDR2 YYDKDF (reference sequence). Losses at the gene ends were 1 base for V and 4 bases for J; bases not matched to a gene: 6. The CDR3 DNA sequence: TGTGCCACCAGCAGAGGACTGGACAGGGTGTACGAGCAGTACTTC. Amino acid sequence: CATSRGLDRVYEQYF.

The CDR3 nucleotides read TGCGCCAGCAGCTTGGGACTAGCTTATCGAACCGGGGAGCTGTTTTTT. Its translation: CASSLGLAYRTGELFF. The genes are TRBV5-1 and TRBJ2-2, with 7 bases lining up with TRBD2. J lost 5 bases, V lost 0 bases, and 7 bases had no gene match. The CDR3 spans 16 residues. Germline CDR1 and CDR2: SGHRS and YFSETQ.

J is TRBJ2-1 and V is TRBV5-6; the match to TRBD2 covers 7 bases. Trimming at V came to 0 bases and at J to 9 bases, leaving 6 bases not matched to a gene. Germline loops: CDR1 SGHDT, CDR2 YYEEEE. This CDR3 is built from 14 residues. CDR3 coding DNA: TGTGCCAGCAGCTTGGAACGGGAGGTGAGTGAGCAGTTCTTC. It yields the protein CASSLEREVSEQFF.